This T cell receptor beta chain was recovered during a study of blood T cells in healthy people across ages. General study points: Samples with more naive T cells showed higher observed beta diversity.

Individuals who donated were healthy Caucasians from Russia aged roughly 6 to 90. Total RNA was isolated from each sample in quantities of at least 6 micrograms. Notes on this clonotype: Its target is unknown.

The second PCR ran about 6 to 11 cycles with a sample-barcoded 5' primer and J-beta primers. A single record per CDR3 protein comes from TCRdb applying MiXCR to the 5' RACE reads. The table has around 1.1 million distinct CDR3 sequences, 30% to 40% seen once. The CDR3 contains 14 residues. Trimming took 1 base from V and 8 from J; bases not matched to a gene: 9. CDR1 and CDR2 from the germline V gene are DFQATT and SNEGSKA (reference sequence). The specimen sequenced was blood. This TCR was sampled from a man between 18 and 35 years old in good health. The genes are TRBV20-1 and TRBJ1-2, with 8 bases identical to TRBD1. The CDR3 sequence is CSARVSQGAQGYTF. The CDR3 DNA is TGCAGTGCTAGAGTTTCCCAGGGGGCGCAAGGCTACACCTTC.